This T cell receptor beta chain was profiled in a study of T cells in Graves' hyperthyroidism and ophthalmopathy. This CDR3 contains 17 residues. Per the germline V gene, CDR1 is LNHNV and CDR2 is YYDKDF (reference sequence). V lost 3 bases and J 7 bases, leaving 19 bases between the germline ends. This clonotype has a single count. Amplified regions were TCR beta CDR3 sequences from RNA transcripts. RT-PCR in the first round (using the HTBI primer set) targeted the TCR CDR3. TCRdb fed the multiplex PCR reads into MiXCR, producing one record per CDR3 protein. The sample lists 540,000 or so distinct CDR3 sequences; just over 45% were seen once.

The sequenced sample was peripheral blood or thyroid tissue (not recorded which). The sequence was obtained from an adult woman with Graves' disease, either hyperthyroidism or ophthalmopathy (not recorded which). The J gene is TRBJ1-6, the V gene TRBV15, with D possibly TRBD1 on 5 matching bases. The CDR3 region is CATSSLLGGDYNSPLHF. The CDR3 DNA reads TGTGCCACCAGCAGTTTATTGGGGGGGGACTACAATTCACCCCTCCACTTT. The whole variable domain, filled in from reference TRBV15 and TRBJ1-6, reads DAMVIQNPRYQVTQFGKPVTLSCSQTLNHNVMYWYQQKSSQAPKLLFHYYDKDFNNEADTPDNFQSRRPNTSFCFLDIRSPGLGDTAMYLCATSSLLGGDYNSPLHFGNGTRLTVT.